Included here is one T cell receptor (beta chain) sequence, with context. The data derive from a study of blood T cell repertoires in COVID-19. This table comes from immunoSEQ multiplex PCR, and its TCRdb copy is limited to in-frame clones, with some not included. The table includes under 300,000 clones, around 87% detected once. Germline V gene sequence: CDR1 SGHTS, CDR2 YDEGEE. CDR3 length: 13 residues. V lost 2 bases and J 8 bases, leaving 12 bases between the germline ends. The rearrangement uses TRBV5-8 and TRBJ2-3; D call uncertain. The sample consisted of peripheral blood. This clonotype was sampled from a woman between 70 and 85 years old with active or convalescent COVID-19. In DNA form, the CDR3 reads TGTGCCAGCAGCTTTTCCCAAACGGGTACGCAGTATTTT. Protein: CASSFSQTGTQYF. Together with reference TRBV5-8 and TRBJ2-3, the CDR3 gives the full variable domain: EAGVTQSPTHLIKTRGQQATLRCSPISGHTSVYWYQQALGLGLQFLLWYDEGEERNRGNFPPRFSGRQFPNYSSELNVNALELEDSALYLCASSFSQTGTQYFGPGTRLTVL.